This T cell receptor (beta chain) was sequenced for a study of blood T cell repertoires in COVID-19. About the research overall: In each case, the material was cDNA or gDNA derived from T cells, B-cell-depleted T cells, or PBMCs.

Produced via immunoSEQ multiplex PCR; TCRdb's table is partial and in-frame only. This table holds roughly 290,000 clones, around 86% found once. Germline CDR1 MNHEY, CDR2 SMNVEV (reference sequence). The CDR3 has 13 amino acids. Between the trimmed V and J ends, which lost 4 bases and 5 bases, there was a span of 11 bases. The source of this sequence is a woman aged 40 to 50 who had recovered from COVID-19. Sequencing input: PBMCs or T cells enriched from blood (not recorded which). This chain links TRBV27 with TRBJ2-5, with D unclear. CDR3 coding DNA: TGTGCCAGCAGTTCCCCATTACGGGAGACCCAGTACTTC. Translating it yields CASSSPLRETQYF.